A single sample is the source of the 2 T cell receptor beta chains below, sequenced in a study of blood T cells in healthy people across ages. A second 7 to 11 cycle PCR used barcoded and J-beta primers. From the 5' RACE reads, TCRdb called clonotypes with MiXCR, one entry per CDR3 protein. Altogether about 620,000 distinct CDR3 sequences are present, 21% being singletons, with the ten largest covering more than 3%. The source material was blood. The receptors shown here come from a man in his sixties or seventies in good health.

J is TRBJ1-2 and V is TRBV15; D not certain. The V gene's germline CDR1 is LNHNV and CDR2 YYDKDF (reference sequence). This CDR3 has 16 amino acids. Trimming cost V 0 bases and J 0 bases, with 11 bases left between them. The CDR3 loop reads CATSRDAGITNYGYTF. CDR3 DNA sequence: TGTGCCACCAGCAGAGATGCGGGGATTACTAACTATGGCTACACCTTC.

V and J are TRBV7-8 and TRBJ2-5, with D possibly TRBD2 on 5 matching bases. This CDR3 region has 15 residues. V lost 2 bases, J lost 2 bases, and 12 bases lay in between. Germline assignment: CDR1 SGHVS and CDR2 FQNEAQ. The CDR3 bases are TGTGCCAGCAGCTTACCTCTCAGCGGTCAAGAGACCCAGTACTTC. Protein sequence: CASSLPLSGQETQYF.